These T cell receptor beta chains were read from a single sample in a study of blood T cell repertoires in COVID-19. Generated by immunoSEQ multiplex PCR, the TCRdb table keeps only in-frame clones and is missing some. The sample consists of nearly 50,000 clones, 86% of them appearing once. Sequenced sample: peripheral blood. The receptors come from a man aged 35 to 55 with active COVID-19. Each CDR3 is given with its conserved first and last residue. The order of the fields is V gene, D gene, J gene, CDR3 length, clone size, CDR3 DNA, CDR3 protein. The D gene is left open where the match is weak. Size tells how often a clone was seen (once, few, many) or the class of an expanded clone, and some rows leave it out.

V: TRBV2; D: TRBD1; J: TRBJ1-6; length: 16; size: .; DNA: TGTGCCAGCAGAGAAGAGGGGACAGGGGTTAGATCACCCCTCCACTTT; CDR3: CASREEGTGVRSPLHF
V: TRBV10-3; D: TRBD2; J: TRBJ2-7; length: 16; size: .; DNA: TGTGCCATCAGTGAGCGGGCTAGCGGGAGATTTTACGAGCAGTACTTC; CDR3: CAISERASGRFYEQYF
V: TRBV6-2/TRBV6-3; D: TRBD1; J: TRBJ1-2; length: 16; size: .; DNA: TGTGCCAGCAGACCTGCACCGGGACAGGGTCATGGGGGCTACACCTTC; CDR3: CASRPAPGQGHGGYTF
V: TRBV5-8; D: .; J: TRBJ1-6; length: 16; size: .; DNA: TGTGCCAGCAGCACCTCTCCAGGGGACTATAATTCACCCCTCCACTTT; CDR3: CASSTSPGDYNSPLHF
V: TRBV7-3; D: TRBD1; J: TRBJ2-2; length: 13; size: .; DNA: TGTGCCAGCAGCTTAGGGACAGGCGGGGAGCTGTTTTTT; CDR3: CASSLGTGGELFF
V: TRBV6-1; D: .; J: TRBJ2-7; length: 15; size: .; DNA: TGTGCCAGCAGTGAGTCCGGACTACCTTACTACGAGCAGTACTTC; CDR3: CASSESGLPYYEQYF
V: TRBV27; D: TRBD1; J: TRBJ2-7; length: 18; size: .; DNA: TGTGCCAGCAGTTGGGGACAGGGGATTTTCAACGGGCGCCACGAGCAGTACTTC; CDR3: CASSWGQGIFNGRHEQYF
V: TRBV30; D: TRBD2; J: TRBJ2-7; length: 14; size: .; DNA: TGTGCCTGGAATTTAGCGGGAGGGCCGGCCGAGCAGTACTTC; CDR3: CAWNLAGGPAEQYF
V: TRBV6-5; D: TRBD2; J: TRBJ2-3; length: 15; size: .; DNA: TGTGCCAGCAGTTCCAGCGGGAGCGGTACAGATACGCAGTATTTT; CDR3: CASSSSGSGTDTQYF
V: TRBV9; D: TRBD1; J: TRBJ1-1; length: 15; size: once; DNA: TGTGCCAGCAGCCTCAGGGGGGTGCCGGACACTGAAGCTTTCTTT; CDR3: CASSLRGVPDTEAFF
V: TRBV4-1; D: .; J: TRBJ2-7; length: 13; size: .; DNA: TGCGCCAGCAGCCACCCAGGGCTCTACGAGCAGTACTTC; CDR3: CASSHPGLYEQYF
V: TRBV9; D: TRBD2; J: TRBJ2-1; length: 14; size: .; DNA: TGTGCCAGCAGCACTAGCGGGAGGGCCTATGAGCAGTTCTTC; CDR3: CASSTSGRAYEQFF
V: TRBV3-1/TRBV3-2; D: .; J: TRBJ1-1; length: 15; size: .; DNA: TGTGCCAGCAGCCAACAATACCAAGGGGGCACTGAAGCTTTCTTT; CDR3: CASSQQYQGGTEAFF
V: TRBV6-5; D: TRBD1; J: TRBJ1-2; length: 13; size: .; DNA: TGTGCCAGCAGTTGGACAGGGGGGAATGGCTACACCTTC; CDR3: CASSWTGGNGYTF
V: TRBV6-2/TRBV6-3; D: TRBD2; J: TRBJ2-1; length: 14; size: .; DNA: TGTGCCAGCAGTTACTCGACCAGCGGGAGGATGGAGTTCTTC; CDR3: CASSYSTSGRMEFF
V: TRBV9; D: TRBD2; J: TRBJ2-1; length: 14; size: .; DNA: TGTGCCAGCAGCCCCCAAAGGGCGGGAGGTGAGCAGTTCTTC; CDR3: CASSPQRAGGEQFF
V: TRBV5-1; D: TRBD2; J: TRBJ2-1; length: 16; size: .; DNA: TGCGCCAGCAGCTTGCAATTAGCGGGAGGAGGAGATGAGCAGTTCTTC; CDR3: CASSLQLAGGGDEQFF
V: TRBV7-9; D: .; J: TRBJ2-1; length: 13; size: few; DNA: TGTGCCAGCAGCCCACCTACCGCCGATGAGCAGTTCTTC; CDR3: CASSPPTADEQFF
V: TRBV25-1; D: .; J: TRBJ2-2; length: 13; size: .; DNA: TGTGCCAGCAGTGAAGGGGAGGCCGGGGAGCTGTTTTTT; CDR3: CASSEGEAGELFF
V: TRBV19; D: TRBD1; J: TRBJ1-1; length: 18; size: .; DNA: TGTGCCAGTAGTATCGGAATCAGGGGGTTTGGCCCGAACACTGAAGCTTTCTTT; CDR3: CASSIGIRGFGPNTEAFF
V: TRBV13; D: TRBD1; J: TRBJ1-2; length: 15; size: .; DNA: TGTGCCAGCAGCTCCGTGGACAGGGGGCGGAATGGCTACACCTTC; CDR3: CASSSVDRGRNGYTF
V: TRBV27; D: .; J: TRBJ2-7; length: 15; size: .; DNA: TGTGCCAGCAGTTTAACTAGCTCTCTAAGGAACGAGCAGTACTTC; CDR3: CASSLTSSLRNEQYF
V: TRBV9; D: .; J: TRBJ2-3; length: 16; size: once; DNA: TGTGCCAGCACCAATGGGGGGGGCGCCCTTACAGATACGCAGTATTTT; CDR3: CASTNGGGALTDTQYF
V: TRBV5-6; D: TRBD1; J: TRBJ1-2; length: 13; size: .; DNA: TGTGCCAGCAGCCCCCAGGGGGCATATGGCTACACCTTC; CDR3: CASSPQGAYGYTF
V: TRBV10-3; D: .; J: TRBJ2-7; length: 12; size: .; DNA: TGTGCCATCAGTCAGGGTTCCTACGAGCAGTACTTC; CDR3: CAISQGSYEQYF
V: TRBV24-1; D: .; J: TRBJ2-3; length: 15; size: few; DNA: TGTGCCACCAGTGGTTGGGTAAGTGGGCCAGATACGCAGTATTTT; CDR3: CATSGWVSGPDTQYF
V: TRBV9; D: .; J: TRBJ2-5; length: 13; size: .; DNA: TGTGCCAGCAGCGTAAACCAGTGGGAGACCCAGTACTTC; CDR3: CASSVNQWETQYF
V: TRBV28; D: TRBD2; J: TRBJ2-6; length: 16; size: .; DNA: TGTGCCAGCTGCCGGGAGGTCCACTCTGGGGCCAACGTCCTGACTTTC; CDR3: CASCREVHSGANVLTF
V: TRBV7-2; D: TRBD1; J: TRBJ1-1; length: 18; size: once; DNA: TGTGCCAGCAGCTTAGGAGTAGGAACAGGGGGCCAGAACACTGAAGCTTTCTTT; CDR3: CASSLGVGTGGQNTEAFF
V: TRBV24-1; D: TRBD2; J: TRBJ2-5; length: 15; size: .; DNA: TGTGCCACCAGTGTCCGTAGCGGGGCCCAAGAGACCCAGTACTTC; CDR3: CATSVRSGAQETQYF
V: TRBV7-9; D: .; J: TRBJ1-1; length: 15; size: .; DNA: TGTGCCAGCAGCTTAGTGAGCGGGCGGAACACTGAAGCTTTCTTT; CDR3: CASSLVSGRNTEAFF
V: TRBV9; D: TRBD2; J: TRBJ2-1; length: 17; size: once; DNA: TGTGCCAGCAGCGTTAGCGGGACTCCCGTTTTACACAATGAGCAGTTCTTC; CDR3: CASSVSGTPVLHNEQFF
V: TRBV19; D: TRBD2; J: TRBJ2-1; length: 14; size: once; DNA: TGTGCCAGTAGTGTTACTAGCGGGAGAGGTGAGCAGTTCTTC; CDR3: CASSVTSGRGEQFF